The 6 T cell receptor beta chains below all came from one sample that was sequenced in a study of cytomegalovirus exposure and HLA in healthy donors. Primers for the PCR totalled 60 Vbeta and 13 Jbeta. Measured with immunoSEQ multiplex PCR; TCRdb has only the in-frame clones, and not every one. The data hold 35,000 to 45,000 clones, with 60% to 80% observed a single time. The sequenced sample was PBMCs. These receptors originate from a young man in good health and CMV-seronegative.

The J gene is TRBJ2-7, the V gene TRBV5-1; the D gene is possibly TRBD1 (5 bases). V lost 4 bases and J 1 base, leaving 9 bases between the germline ends. The CDR3 covers 13 residues. CDR1 is SGHRS, CDR2 YFSETQ, per germline. The CDR3 spells CASSIQGSYEQYF. DNA for the CDR3: TGCGCCAGCAGCATTCAGGGTTCCTACGAGCAGTACTTC.

The CDR3 sequence: CASRLTGGFTYEQYF. CDR3 sequence (DNA): TGTGCCAGCAGGCTTACAGGGGGCTTTACCTACGAGCAGTACTTC. The rearrangement joins TRBV28 to TRBJ2-7; 9 positions agree with TRBD1. Germline trimming cut 6 bases from V and 2 bases from J; bases unmatched to any gene: 8. Per germline, CDR1 MDHEN and CDR2 SYDVKM. This CDR3 comprises 15 residues.

The chain joins TRBV6-1 to TRBJ1-1, with 8 bases aligning to TRBD1. The CDR3 is 15 residues long. The junction had 3 bases not matched to a gene; V was cut back by 3 bases and J by 0 bases. The germline V gene encodes CDR1 MNHNS and CDR2 SASEGT. The CDR3 DNA follows: TGTGCCAGCAGTGAGTTGGACAGGGTGAACACTGAAGCTTTCTTT. It is translated as CASSELDRVNTEAFF.

The DNA of the CDR3 is TGTGCCAGCACCGAGGGACAGGGAAGTAGACACGAGCAGTACTTC. Its translation is CASTEGQGSRHEQYF. The genes are TRBV6-5 and TRBJ2-7; 9 bases map to TRBD1. The CDR3 runs 15 residues. The J segment lost 5 bases and the V segment lost 7 bases, leaving 12 bases of the junction unmatched. Germline loops: CDR1 MNHEY, CDR2 SVGAGI.

The V and J genes are TRBV29-1 and TRBJ2-7; TRBD2 agrees at 8 bases. CDR3 length equals 19 residues. Germline V gives CDR1 SQVTM, CDR2 ANQGSEA. Trimming at V came to 4 bases and at J to 2 bases, leaving 22 bases not matched to a gene. CDR3 sequence (DNA): TGCAGCGTTGTTGGGGAACTAGCGGTGAAAGATTATATGGCCTACGAGCAGTACTTC. Protein: CSVVGELAVKDYMAYEQYF.

The V gene is TRBV6-1, the J gene TRBJ1-3; no firm D call. V lost 2 bases and J lost 0, with 8 bases in between. The CDR3 has 15 amino acids. From germline, CDR1 is MNHNS and CDR2 SASEGT. The CDR3 reads CASSEPRYSGNTIYF. The CDR3 nucleotides read TGTGCCAGCAGTGAACCCCGGTACTCTGGAAACACCATATATTTT.